Following are 9 T cell receptor beta chains from one sample sequenced in a study of cytomegalovirus exposure and HLA in healthy donors. Primers for the PCR totalled 60 Vbeta and 13 Jbeta. The assay was immunoSEQ multiplex PCR, and TCRdb's table has in-frame clones only and misses some. Among some 180,000 clones listed, 70% to 85% were seen once. Source material: PBMCs. The receptors derive from a girl aged 2-10 years in good health and CMV-seropositive.

The chain uses TRBV27 and TRBJ1-1; D is perhaps TRBD1 (6 bases). Germline CDR1 and CDR2: MNHEY and SMNVEV (reference sequence). V dropped 1 base and J dropped 0 bases, with 9 bases sitting between them. CDR3 length equals 15 residues. For the CDR3, the DNA is TGTGCCAGCAGTTTATTACAGGGAGTGAACACTGAAGCTTTCTTT. It yields the protein CASSLLQGVNTEAFF.

This chain uses TRBV4-1 with TRBJ1-1, with a tentative D call TRBD1 (6 bases). The V end lost 0 bases, the J end lost 5 bases, and 13 bases lay between the germline ends. The CDR3 is 15 amino acids. CDR1 and CDR2 (germline): MGHRA, YSYEKL. The CDR3 spells CASSQEGGRRTEAFF. The CDR3 DNA follows: TGCGCCAGCAGCCAAGAAGGGGGAAGGAGGACTGAAGCTTTCTTT.

This clone turned up a few times. The chain joins TRBV7-7 to TRBJ2-7, with D tentatively TRBD2 (5 bases). V was cut by 3 bases and J by 5 bases, with 11 bases left in between. CDR1 and CDR2 (germline): SSHAT, FNYEAQ (reference sequence). The CDR3 is 13 amino acids. The CDR3 spells CASSFPRGDEQYF. As DNA, the CDR3 is TGTGCCAGCAGCTTCCCTCGGGGAGACGAGCAGTACTTC.

This rearrangement joins TRBV11-2 to TRBJ2-7; possible D gene TRBD1, 6 bases. The V gene lost 5 bases and the J gene lost 7 bases, with 15 bases spanning the gap. Germline V gives CDR1 SGHAT, CDR2 FQNNGV. This CDR3 is built from 13 residues. Here the CDR3 reads CASSPGTQLEQYF. CDR3 DNA sequence: TGTGCCAGCAGCCCCGGGACACAACTGGAGCAGTACTTC.

With regard to this clone: The junction departs from the called germline gene at one end, perhaps through a read error. The CDR3 here is CASSLAGTGTYEQYF. CDR3 nucleotide sequence: TGTGCCAGCAGCTTAGCAGGGACAGGGACCTACGAACAGTACTTC. The chain employs TRBV7-9 and TRBJ2-7; 9 bases agree with TRBD1. CDR1 SEHNR and CDR2 FQNEAQ come from the germline V gene (reference sequence). This CDR3 has 15 amino acids.

This clone was seen only once. The V and J genes are TRBV7-9 and TRBJ1-1; unclear D gene. Per the germline V gene, CDR1 is SEHNR and CDR2 is FQNEAQ (reference sequence). The V gene lost 3 bases and the J gene lost 7 bases, with 12 bases spanning the gap. The CDR3 covers 13 residues. CDR3 sequence reads: CASSFPAAGEAFF. In DNA form, the CDR3 reads TGTGCCAGCAGCTTCCCGGCCGCGGGTGAAGCTTTCTTT.

The chain is built from TRBV10-3 and TRBJ2-3; 8 positions match TRBD1. There are 13 residues in the CDR3. Germline V gene sequence: CDR1 ENHRY, CDR2 SYGVKD. The trim removed 10 bases at V and 7 bases at J, leaving 10 bases unmatched. CDR3 nucleotide sequence: TGTGCCACCAAGGGACAGGCGGACAATACGCAGTATTTT. Translated: CATKGQADNTQYF.

The CDR3 coding sequence is TGTGCCAGCAGCTTCGACAGCCGGCCCTATAATTCACCCCTCCACTTT. It yields the protein CASSFDSRPYNSPLHF. J is TRBJ1-6 and V is TRBV11-1; maybe TRBD1 (5 bases). Trimming removed 3 bases at V and 2 bases at J, with 11 bases between. Germline V CDR1 and CDR2: SGHAT, FQDESV (reference sequence). This CDR3 has 16 amino acids.

V gene TRBV5-4 combines with J gene TRBJ2-7, with TRBD1 matching over 7 bases. This CDR3 contains 16 residues. CDR1 and CDR2 (germline): SGHNT, YYREEE (reference sequence). J was trimmed by 0 bases and V by 0 bases; bases with no gene match: 6. CDR3 protein: CASSLGGQASSYEQYF. The CDR3 DNA is TGTGCCAGCAGCTTGGGAGGACAGGCGAGCTCCTACGAGCAGTACTTC.